A single sample gave rise to the 30 T cell receptor beta chains below, sequenced in a study of PD-1 blockade in classical Hodgkin lymphoma (dated by TCRdb to about 2020). The library was built by means of the immunoSEQ multiplex PCR assay. The immuneACCESS repertoire file appears here via TCRdb, limited to in-frame rearrangements. These files lack a portion of the clones; in checked studies, under half of the deficit traces to unresolved V genes, and the cause of the others is not known. In all, the sample holds 25,000 to 30,000 clones, and over 75% of those were seen once. The leading ten clones occupy approximately 0.62% of the sample. What the time point label conveys for this sample: cycle 4 day 1 (C4D1), after 6 weeks of nivolumab. Relapse after autologous stem cell transplantation had occurred in all trial patients, and cohorts A, B and C were distinguished by prior brentuximab vedotin exposure. Magnetic negative selection with a Miltenyi CD4+ T cell isolation kit was used to purify CD4+ T cells from thawed PBMCs.

Material: CD4+ T cells from blood, obtained before the fourth cycle of nivolumab. Source of these receptors: a human donor with classical Hodgkin lymphoma.

This chain connects TRBV7-2 to TRBJ2-1; 13 bases are a match to TRBD2. Trimming removed 1 base from V and 6 bases from J; junction bases left unmatched: 3. Per germline, CDR1 SGHTA and CDR2 FQGNSA. The CDR3 length is 16 residues. The CDR3: CASSLGGLAGFNEQFF. The CDR3 DNA follows: TGTGCCAGCAGCTTAGGGGGACTAGCGGGGTTCAATGAGCAGTTCTTC.

This clone is a singleton in its sample. The J gene is TRBJ2-3, the V gene TRBV5-1; 8 bases are shared with TRBD2. V shed 4 bases and J 2 bases; nucleotides not matched to a gene: 6. The CDR3 is 15 amino acids. Germline CDR1 SGHRS, CDR2 YFSETQ. Here the CDR3 DNA reads TGCGCCAGCAGCAGGACTAGCTCCTACACAGATACGCAGTATTTT. Translation gives CASSRTSSYTDTQYF.

V usage is TRBV19 and J usage is TRBJ2-7; TRBD2 aligns across 10 bases. The V segment lost 5 bases and the J segment 2 bases; nucleotides outside the gene matches: 9. In germline, CDR1 is LNHDA, CDR2 SQIVND (reference sequence). The CDR3 has 16 residues. CDR3 in amino acids: CASSGLAGAGTYEQYF. The CDR3 region has the DNA TGTGCCAGTAGTGGGCTAGCGGGAGCAGGTACCTACGAGCAGTACTTC.

The chain is built from TRBV6-5 and TRBJ2-2; maybe TRBD2 (5 bases). The CDR3 length is 16 residues. Germline loops: CDR1 MNHEY, CDR2 SVGAGI. Trimming shortened V by 2 bases and J by 1 base, and 11 bases separated the two germline ends. The CDR3 here is CASSYAAVLNTGELFF. In DNA, the CDR3 is TGTGCCAGCAGTTACGCAGCGGTGCTGAACACCGGGGAGCTGTTTTTT.

The rearrangement uses TRBV28 and TRBJ2-2, with 7 bases aligning to TRBD2. V was clipped by 3 bases and J by 1 base; unmatched bases: 11. This CDR3 has 18 amino acids. Germline CDR1 and CDR2: MDHEN and SYDVKM. The CDR3 loop reads CASSLTSHKVLNTGELFF. In DNA, the CDR3 is TGTGCCAGCAGTTTGACTAGCCATAAAGTCTTGAACACCGGGGAGCTGTTTTTT.

The rearrangement links TRBV10-3 to TRBJ2-7; the match to TRBD2 covers 7 bases. Germline CDR1 is ENHRY and CDR2 is SYGVKD. The CDR3 is 16 residues long. Trimming at V came to 6 bases and at J to 1 base, leaving 12 bases not matched to a gene. Here the CDR3 reads CAISMKPSGGSYEQYF. The CDR3 DNA reads as TGTGCCATCAGCATGAAACCTAGCGGCGGGTCCTACGAGCAGTACTTC.

This chain links TRBV7-9 with TRBJ2-3, with D tentatively TRBD1 or TRBD2 (5 bases each). This CDR3 is 14 amino acids long. CDR1 SEHNR and CDR2 FQNEAQ come from the germline V gene (reference sequence). V lost 5 bases, J lost 2 bases, and 11 bases lay in between. The CDR3 DNA follows: TGTGCCAGCAGCCCATGGGGACCCACAGATACGCAGTATTTT. Translation: CASSPWGPTDTQYF.

The gene calls are TRBV5-1 and TRBJ2-1; 8 nucleotides align to TRBD2. In germline, CDR1 is SGHRS, CDR2 YFSETQ. This CDR3 comprises 15 residues. The trim removed 4 bases at V and 8 bases at J, leaving 11 bases unmatched. The CDR3 is CASSPGLGVGDEQFF. CDR3 DNA sequence: TGCGCCAGCAGCCCGGGACTAGGGGTGGGTGATGAGCAGTTCTTC.

This rearrangement joins TRBV6-6 to TRBJ1-2, with a tentative D call TRBD1 (5 bases). The germline V gene encodes CDR1 MNHNY and CDR2 SVGAGI (reference sequence). This CDR3 has 15 amino acids. Deletions cut 4 bases from V and 5 bases from J, with 17 bases between. Written as DNA, the CDR3 is TGTGCCAGCAGTTCTGAGGCAGGGCTTTGGTATGGCTACACCTTC. Its translation is CASSSEAGLWYGYTF.

This clone appeared once. In DNA form, the CDR3 reads TGTGCCAGTACCCGGGGACCTAATGAAAAACTGTTTTTT. Its translation is CASTRGPNEKLFF. J is TRBJ1-4 and V is TRBV19; possible D gene TRBD1, 5 bases. CDR3 length equals 13 residues. Per germline, CDR1 LNHDA and CDR2 SQIVND (reference sequence). V shed 7 bases and J shed 3 bases, with 9 bases lying between them.

The V and J genes are TRBV5-6 and TRBJ1-4, with 8 bases matching TRBD1. The CDR3 extends over 14 amino acids. The trim removed 4 bases at V and 8 bases at J, leaving 7 bases unmatched. The germline gives CDR1 SGHDT, CDR2 YYEEEE. For the CDR3, the DNA is TGTGCCAGCAGCCCAGCCAGGGGGCTGGAAAAACTGTTTTTT. Translating it yields CASSPARGLEKLFF.

This sequence joins TRBV10-3 and TRBJ2-5; D remains unclear. The germline V gene encodes CDR1 ENHRY and CDR2 SYGVKD. This CDR3 comprises 13 residues. V gave up 5 bases and J gave up 6 bases, with 13 bases separating them. This chain's CDR3 is CAISYGQKQTQYF. CDR3 DNA sequence: TGTGCCATCAGTTACGGGCAAAAACAGACCCAGTACTTC.

The chain carries TRBV27 and TRBJ1-1; 7 bases agree with TRBD1. V was clipped by 7 bases and J by 7 bases; unmatched bases: 9. The V gene's germline CDR1 is MNHEY and CDR2 SMNVEV (reference sequence). The CDR3 covers 13 residues. The CDR3 nucleotides read TGTGCCAGCAATCCGGGACAGAAATTTGAAGCTTTCTTT. Residues: CASNPGQKFEAFF.

The CDR3 loop is CASSLLPNLYEQYF. The CDR3 coding sequence is TGCGCCAGCAGCTTACTACCTAATCTCTACGAGCAGTACTTC. This chain joins TRBV5-1 and TRBJ2-7; D is unresolved. Germline-derived CDR1 and CDR2 are SGHRS and YFSETQ. The length of the CDR3 is 14 residues. V lost 2 bases, J lost 3 bases, and 12 bases lay in between.

The chain links TRBV6-5 to TRBJ1-5; no definite D call. CDR1 MNHEY and CDR2 SVGAGI come from the germline V gene. V was clipped by 0 bases and J by 3 bases, with 6 bases between them. The CDR3 contains 14 residues. CDR3 sequence reads: CASSYSANNQPQHF. The CDR3 region has the DNA TGTGCCAGCAGTTACTCAGCCAACAATCAGCCCCAGCATTTT.

The genes are TRBV18 and TRBJ2-2; the D is unclear. Germline CDR1 reads KGHSH; CDR2 reads LQKENI. Trimming took 5 bases from V and 2 from J, leaving 12 bases between them. This CDR3 contains 15 residues. CDR3 loop: CASSSPNLNTGELFF. As DNA, the CDR3 is TGTGCCAGCTCATCTCCGAATCTTAACACCGGGGAGCTGTTTTTT.

CDR3 in amino acids: CASSLNNEKLFF. The CDR3 DNA follows: TGTGCCAGCTCACTAAATAATGAAAAACTGTTTTTT. The genes are TRBV18 and TRBJ1-4; no reliable D call. Trimming took 4 bases from V and 4 from J, leaving 4 bases between them. Germline V CDR1 and CDR2: KGHSH, LQKENI. The length of the CDR3 is 12 residues.

The V call is TRBV27, the J call TRBJ2-2, with D unclear. With 7 bases removed from V and 4 bases from J, the gap between germline ends came to 13 bases. Germline CDR1 and CDR2: MNHEY and SMNVEV (reference sequence). The CDR3 is 14 residues long. The chain's CDR3 is CASNHLDGTGELFF. The CDR3 region has the DNA TGTGCCAGCAACCATTTGGATGGCACCGGGGAGCTGTTTTTT.

The CDR3 here is CASSLSQGKAGELFF. The CDR3 DNA follows: TGCGCCAGCAGCTTGAGTCAGGGGAAGGCCGGGGAGCTGTTTTTT. The J gene is TRBJ2-2, the V gene TRBV5-1; maybe TRBD1 (6 bases). Germline V gives CDR1 SGHRS, CDR2 YFSETQ. There are 15 residues in the CDR3. Trimming stripped 1 base from V and 6 bases from J, with 13 bases between.

V and J are TRBV29-1 and TRBJ2-3; D is possibly TRBD2 (6 bases). Between the trimmed V and J ends, which lost 6 bases and 2 bases, there was a span of 15 bases. Looked up from germline, CDR1 is SQVTM and CDR2 is ANQGSEA. The CDR3 sequence is 14 residues long. CDR3 sequence: CSVTPGTFTDTQYF. The CDR3 DNA sequence: TGCAGCGTGACTCCCGGGACTTTCACAGATACGCAGTATTTT.

V and J are TRBV7-3 and TRBJ2-5; TRBD2 might be the D (5 bases). With 5 bases removed from V and 4 bases from J, the gap between germline ends came to 14 bases. Germline assignment: CDR1 SGHTA and CDR2 FQGTGA. CDR3 length: 14 residues. The CDR3 protein is CASSKLGKGETQYF. CDR3 DNA sequence: TGTGCCAGCAGCAAACTAGGAAAAGGAGAGACCCAGTACTTC.

This chain uses TRBV10-3 with TRBJ1-1; 7 bases match TRBD1. Germline V gene sequence: CDR1 ENHRY, CDR2 SYGVKD. The V gene end was trimmed by 1 base and the J gene end by 4 bases; junction bases not matched to a gene: 3. The CDR3 is 14 residues long. The CDR3 DNA sequence: TGTGCCATCAGTGAGTTGACAGGGACCACTGAAGCTTTCTTT. This codes for CAISELTGTTEAFF.

This chain links TRBV2 with TRBJ1-2; TRBD1 is a possible D gene (5 bases). The germline gives CDR1 SNHLY, CDR2 FYNNEI. The CDR3 is 13 amino acids. Between the trimmed V and J ends, which lost 6 bases and 5 bases, there was a span of 13 bases. CDR3 nucleotide sequence: TGTGCCAGCAGCGGAGAATCAGGGTATGGCTACACCTTC. Translation: CASSGESGYGYTF. The full variable domain, rest sourced from reference TRBV2 and TRBJ1-2, is EPEVTQTPSHQVTQMGQEVILRCVPISNHLYFYWYRQILGQKVEFLVSFYNNEISEKSEIFDDQFSVERPDGSNFTLKIRSTKLEDSAMYFCASSGESGYGYTFGSGTRLTVV.

The V call is TRBV18, the J call TRBJ2-7; either TRBD1 or TRBD2 may fit D (6 bases each). Trimming removed 2 bases at V and 3 bases at J, with 8 bases between. Germline assignment: CDR1 KGHSH and CDR2 LQKENI. This CDR3 is 13 amino acids long. The CDR3 protein is CASSPGGHYEQYF. In nucleotides, the CDR3 is TGTGCCAGCTCACCAGGGGGGCACTACGAGCAGTACTTC.

The chain combines TRBV30 with TRBJ1-4, with D possibly TRBD1 on 5 matching bases. V lost 3 bases, J lost 8 bases, and 19 bases lay in between. Germline V CDR1 and CDR2: GTSNPN, SVGIG (reference sequence). This CDR3 has 15 residues. In DNA, the CDR3 is TGTGCCTGGAGCGCGGGGGTTGGGGGGAGCGAAAAACTGTTTTTT. It yields the protein CAWSAGVGGSEKLFF.

This sequence joins TRBV6-4 and TRBJ1-1, with D unresolved. This CDR3 spans 15 amino acids. Germline loops: CDR1 MRHNA, CDR2 SNTAGT. V lost 4 bases to trimming and J lost 6 bases, with 18 bases between them. CDR3 protein: CASSVTGVSPAEAFF. The CDR3 DNA sequence: TGTGCCAGCAGTGTTACCGGGGTCTCCCCCGCTGAAGCTTTCTTT.

Written as DNA, the CDR3 is TGTGCCAGTAGTTTTCTGACAGGGTTTCCTCAGCCCCAGCATTTT. This codes for CASSFLTGFPQPQHF. V gene TRBV19 combines with J gene TRBJ1-5; 7 nucleotides agree with TRBD1. The CDR3 covers 15 residues. Germline V CDR1 and CDR2: LNHDA, SQIVND (reference sequence). V trimming: 5 bases; J trimming: 6 bases; junction bases outside the gene matches: 10. The whole variable domain, filled in from reference TRBV19 and TRBJ1-5, reads DGGITQSPKYLFRKEGQNVTLSCEQNLNHDAMYWYRQDPGQGLRLIYYSQIVNDFQKGDIAEGYSVSREKKESFPLTVTSAQKNPTAFYLCASSFLTGFPQPQHFGDGTRLSIL.

The chain employs TRBV15 and TRBJ1-5; no reliable D call. The V gene's germline CDR1 is LNHNV and CDR2 YYDKDF (reference sequence). V gave up 0 bases and J gave up 5 bases, with 5 bases separating them. This CDR3 region has 13 residues. The CDR3 DNA reads as TGTGCCACCAGCAGAGATAGTTATCAGCCCCAGCATTTT. It is translated as CATSRDSYQPQHF.

The rearrangement joins TRBV10-3 to TRBJ1-1, with 8 bases lining up with TRBD1. Germline CDR1 ENHRY, CDR2 SYGVKD. Unmatched junction bases numbered 3, after V lost 9 bases and J lost 0 bases. The CDR3 has 13 amino acids. The CDR3 sequence is CAIQQGVNTEAFF. DNA of the CDR3: TGTGCCATTCAACAGGGGGTGAACACTGAAGCTTTCTTT.

The chain links TRBV7-9 to TRBJ2-3; maybe TRBD2 (5 bases). This CDR3 comprises 14 residues. Germline lookup yields CDR1 SEHNR and CDR2 FQNEAQ (reference sequence). Trimming took 4 bases from V and 11 from J, leaving 19 bases between them. CDR3 loop: CASSSHTDWSWQYF. Written as DNA, the CDR3 is TGTGCCAGCAGCTCGCATACGGACTGGAGCTGGCAGTATTTT. The full variable domain, its missing parts supplied by reference TRBV7-9 and TRBJ2-3, is DTGVSQNPRHKITKRGQNVTFRCDPISEHNRLYWYRQTLGQGPEFLTYFQNEAQLEKSRLLSDRFSAERPKGSFSTLEIQRTEQGDSAMYLCASSSHTDWSWQYFGPGTRLTVL.